This T cell receptor (beta chain) was documented in a study of T cell responses to AZD1222 COVID-19 vaccine (dated by TCRdb to the early 2020s). General notes on the study: AZD1222 recipients whose second dose came at about 4 weeks and those whose second dose came at about 12 weeks were combined into one group, since spike-specific TCR depth and breadth did not differ between the two schedules. A total of over 230 trial participants underwent TCR sequencing, of whom under 220 had received two doses of AZD1222 and 26 had received two doses of the MenACWY control vaccine. Trial participants were enrolled by age into 18-55, 56-69 and 70-plus year subgroups, with about 150, 28 and 57 TCR-sequenced participants respectively. General findings and caveats noted by the study authors: The whole spike protein was spanned by vaccine-associated CD4 TCRs, and dominant responses were seen in regions 160-218 and 743-854. Conclusions about previously exposed vaccinees were limited because only six AZD1222 recipients were SARS-CoV-2 seropositive at baseline. Most participants were white British and females outnumbered males, and the authors suggested that clonal diversity may have been underestimated. In the small 56-69-year group, the increase in depth fell short of significance, most likely because of low power. After two AZD1222 doses, both the breadth and the depth of spike-specific TCRs were significantly higher than at day 0 and than in MenACWY recipients. Because no samples from the day 14 peak response were available, repertoires could be characterized only after the peak T cell response. Reportedly, almost half of the unique spike-specific TCRs recognized epitopes lying outside the regions that are mutated in the B.1.351 and B.1.1.7 variants.

This clone has a single count. The antigen this receptor binds is unknown. Per-base qualities were not stored, and no clone one base away is much larger. The meaning of the sample's time point label: baseline before first vaccination. Vaccinee samples were obtained from the UK trials COV001 and COV002, which included a single-blind randomized controlled phase 2/3 trial of AZD1222 (ChAdOx1 nCoV-19) in healthy adults. For TCRbeta chain sequencing, PBMC samples from trial participants were taken at day 0 and at day 28 after the second dose. The CDR3 regions of human TCRbeta chains were analyzed by immunosequencing. For the original study's pipeline: Repertoire TCRs were matched against a reference library of SARS-CoV-2-specific TCRs generated with the MIRA antigen-specificity platform. Breadth meant the fraction of unique TCRs that were SARS-CoV-2-associated, whereas depth meant the fraction of total T cells that were SARS-CoV-2-associated. Using the MIRA data, each spike-specific TCR was assigned both to the spike region to which the TCR was reactive and to a CD4 or CD8 class. Log10-transformed breadth and depth values were compared by one-way ANOVA with Sidak's multiple comparisons tests. TCRdb stores this immuneACCESS table with in-frame sequences only. Part of the clones is absent; in the studies checked, under half of the shortfall reflects unresolved V genes, and no reason is known for the rest. V and J calls plus clone size are reproduced from that table; the DNA served to infer D and trimming. In all, the sample holds around 120,000 clones, and 80% to 95% of those were seen once. The top ten hold approximately 1% of the sample.

According to the germline V gene, CDR1 reads SGHAT and CDR2 reads FQNNGV. Counted from cysteine to phenylalanine, this CDR3 has 14 amino acids. Just the 42-base CDR3 DNA is kept, in frame starting at base 1. Unmatched junction bases come to 5, with V trimmed by 4 bases and J by 3 bases. The sequenced sample was peripheral blood, obtained on day 0 of AZD1222 vaccination. The chain is encoded by TRBV11-2 joined to TRBJ1-2, and TRBD1 matches 7 of the central bases. This receptor was obtained from an adult in good health. DNA sequence: TGTGCCAGCAGCTCTCCCAGGGGGGACTATGGCTACACCTTC. The translation is CASSSPRGDYGYTF.